This is a list of T cell receptor beta chains from one sample in a study of identical twins. TCRdb fed the 5' RACE reads into MiXCR, producing one record per CDR3 protein. Among about 810,000 distinct CDR3 sequences listed, over 9% were seen once. The sample was also linked to a second study, of yellow fever vaccine responses in identical twins.

Input material: PBMCs. The receptors stem from a woman younger than 30 in good health. CDR3s include the opening cysteine and the closing phenylalanine or tryptophan. A D gene is named only where the DNA matches it firmly. Size tells how often a clone was seen (once, few, many) or the class of an expanded clone, and some rows leave it out.

j_call,d_call,v_call,clone_size,cdr3_aa,cdr3_nt
TRBJ2-7,TRBD1,TRBV27,few,CASNPTGGWYEQYF,TGTGCCAGCAACCCAACAGGGGGCTGGTACGAGCAGTACTTC
TRBJ2-7,.,TRBV29-1,.,CSVETPTYEQYF,TGCAGCGTTGAAACACCAACCTACGAGCAGTACTTC
TRBJ2-5,TRBD1,TRBV29-1,.,CSVQPLRDSQETQYF,TGCAGCGTTCAGCCCCTACGGGACAGCCAAGAGACCCAGTACTTC
TRBJ2-1,TRBD1,TRBV24-1,few,CATSDVRDRVGNEQFF,TGTGCCACCAGTGATGTCCGGGACAGGGTGGGCAATGAGCAGTTCTTC
TRBJ2-5,TRBD1,TRBV12-3/TRBV12-4,.,CASSTGAAGGSAQYF,TGTGCCAGCAGCACAGGGGCCGCAGGGGGCTCGGCCCAGTACTTC
TRBJ1-4,.,TRBV6-1,.,CASSGDSFGREKLFF,TGTGCCAGCAGTGGCGACAGTTTTGGTAGGGAAAAACTGTTTTTT
TRBJ2-5,.,TRBV2,.,CASSQSSGQETQYF,TGTGCCAGCAGCCAAAGTAGCGGCCAAGAGACCCAGTACTTC
TRBJ1-6,.,TRBV5-1,.,CASSTGRSYNSPLHF,TGCGCCAGCAGCACCGGACGGAGCTATAATTCACCCCTCCACTTT
TRBJ2-7,TRBD2,TRBV14,.,CASSDRTSASEQYF,TGTGCCAGCAGCGACCGGACTAGCGCCTCTGAGCAGTACTTC
TRBJ2-1,TRBD2,TRBV2,many,CASRSGGNEQFF,TGTGCCAGTCGGTCGGGGGGGAATGAGCAGTTCTTC
TRBJ1-1,TRBD1,TRBV7-2,few,CASSLASGGNTEAFF,TGTGCCAGCAGCTTAGCGTCAGGGGGGAACACTGAAGCTTTCTTT
TRBJ2-3,TRBD2,TRBV12-3/TRBV12-4,once,CTCCFPRGLAGEKDTQYF,TGTACCTGCTGTTTTCCCCGCGGACTAGCGGGAGAAAAAGATACGCAGTATTTT
TRBJ2-2,TRBD1,TRBV24-1,.,CATSDFLTGGTGELFF,TGTGCCACCAGTGATTTCTTGACAGGGGGCACCGGGGAGCTGTTTTTT